This TCR beta chain is from a study of neoadjuvant anti-PD-1 for oral cavity cancer. The time point here: after neoadjuvant nivolumab, at surgical resection. Assay: immunoSEQ multiplex PCR; the TCRdb copy retains only in-frame clones and omits some. Seen here are approximately 15,000 clones, 35% to 40% observed once, and the top ten hold approximately 40%. This CDR3 contains 16 residues. Germline lookup yields CDR1 SGHTA and CDR2 FQGNSA. The germline V and J ends were trimmed by 0 bases and 7 bases, with 18 bases remaining between them. Sample: tumor tissue, taken after nivolumab (anti-PD-1) treatment. The rearrangement joins TRBV7-2 to TRBJ1-1; maybe TRBD1 (6 bases). This clonotype was sampled from a person aged 40-85 years with oral cavity squamous cell carcinoma. In DNA, the CDR3 is TGTGCCAGCAGCTTAGCGGGGGCGGTCCGGTCAGATGAAGCTTTCTTT. Translation gives CASSLAGAVRSDEAFF.